This entry describes one T cell receptor (beta chain). This sample is part of a study of blood T cell repertoires in COVID-19. Whole-study context: Donors in the United States, Italy and Spain gave samples during acute or convalescent COVID-19.

Germline assignment: CDR1 KGHSH and CDR2 LQKENI. Between the trimmed V and J ends, which lost 2 bases and 6 bases, there was a span of 14 bases. The CDR3 consists of 14 residues. Measured with immunoSEQ multiplex PCR; TCRdb has only the in-frame clones, and not every one. The sample yields tens of thousands of clones, roughly nine tenths seen once. The rearrangement links TRBV18 to TRBJ2-7; a possible D gene is TRBD1 (5 bases). This TCR was sampled from a human donor in a cohort sampled during active COVID-19. Sequencing was performed on peripheral blood. The CDR3 nucleotides read TGTGCCAGCTCACCAGACAGTGGGGCGCTCGAGCAGTACGTC. Its protein is CASSPDSGALEQYV.